This is a list of T cell receptor beta chains from one sample in a study of regulatory T cells in long-lasting Graves disease. TCRdb passed the multiplex PCR reads through MiXCR, listing each CDR3 protein once. Of 360,000 or so distinct CDR3 sequences detected, about an eighth appear once; the ten largest clones hold over 15%. This same sample was also taken into another study, of T cells in Graves' hyperthyroidism and ophthalmopathy.

The material was peripheral blood mononuclear cells (PBMCs), obtained at new diagnosis, from a patient treated with antithyroid drugs. All receptors derive from a woman aged 18-35 years with Graves disease. Both conserved end residues are part of each CDR3. A D gene is named only where the DNA matches it firmly. Clone size is not always given. Where it is, it says once, few, many or a class for expanded clones.

>TRBJ1-3|-|TRBV4-1|once|14
TGCGCCAGCAGCCGGGGACCGACTGGAAACACCATATATTTT
CASSRGPTGNTIYF
>TRBJ1-1|-|TRBV2|many|15
TGTGCCAGCTTCACTTTCGGGGGGCTGAACACTGAAGCTTTCTTT
CASFTFGGLNTEAFF
>TRBJ1-2|-|TRBV11-2|many|12
TGTGCCAGCAGCTTAGGAGCCTATGGCTACACCTTC
CASSLGAYGYTF
>TRBJ1-2|-|TRBV7-9|-|15
TGTGTCAGCAGCATAGGAGGCAGTTCTAACTATGGCTACACCTTC
CVSSIGGSSNYGYTF
>TRBJ2-1|-|TRBV20-1|few|16
TGCAGTGCTGGAGGGACAGCTGCTAGCTCCTACAATGAGCAGTTCTTC
CSAGGTAASSYNEQFF
>TRBJ1-4|-|TRBV12-3/TRBV12-4|many|14
TGTGCCAGCAGTTTGTTAGGCGTTAATGAAAAACTGTTTTTT
CASSLLGVNEKLFF
>TRBJ1-1|-|TRBV18|many|14
TGTGCCAGCTCACCACCGTTGACGGGGACTGAAGCTTTCTTT
CASSPPLTGTEAFF
>TRBJ1-1|-|TRBV5-6|many|14
TGTGCCAGCAGCTCGTCGGCCCAACAAGGGCGAGCTTTCTTT
CASSSSAQQGRAFF
>TRBJ2-3|TRBD2|TRBV20-1|-|16
TGCAGTGCTAGAGTCCGTCGGGGGGGGGTCGCAGATACGCAGTATTTT
CSARVRRGGVADTQYF
>TRBJ2-3|-|TRBV4-3|many|16
TGCGCCAGCAGCCAAGTCCAGCGAGTTGGCACAGATACGCAGTATTTT
CASSQVQRVGTDTQYF
>TRBJ1-2|-|TRBV20-1|-|13
TGCAGTGCTAGGGTTACTGGAGGGGAATCTCTCACCTTC
CSARVTGGESLTF
>TRBJ2-1|TRBD2|TRBV6-1|-|16
TGTGCCAGCAGACCTAGAGGACTAGCGGGAGGTGGAGAGCAGTTCTTC
CASRPRGLAGGGEQFF
>TRBJ2-3|-|TRBV20-1|once|17
TGCAGTGCTTACCCTACCTCGGCCTCAGAATTCACAGATACGCAGTATTTT
CSAYPTSASEFTDTQYF
>TRBJ2-5|TRBD1|TRBV24-1|many|16
TGTGCCACCAGTGATTCTTCGACAGGGGGAAAGGAGACCCAGTACTTC
CATSDSSTGGKETQYF
>TRBJ2-1|-|TRBV18|many|13
TGTGCCAGCTCAAACCTAGCCTACAATGAGCAGTTCTTC
CASSNLAYNEQFF
>TRBJ1-5|-|TRBV20-1|many|12
TGCAGTGGTAGAGGTTGCAATCAGCCCCAGCATTTT
CSGRGCNQPQHF
>TRBJ1-2|-|TRBV28|-|13
TGTGCCAGCAGTATGGGGGGGGTATATGGCTACACCTTC
CASSMGGVYGYTF
>TRBJ1-1|TRBD1|TRBV25-1|-|14
TGTGCCAGCGGGAAGCCAGGGGGCGCGACTGAAGCTTTCTTT
CASGKPGGATEAFF
>TRBJ1-4|-|TRBV28|many|13
TGTGCCAGCAAGGAGCCCGGCGGAGAAAAACTGTTTTTT
CASKEPGGEKLFF
>TRBJ1-6|-|TRBV4-2|few|14
TGTGCCAGCAGCCAAGATTTTAGGGTGTCACCCCTCCACTTT
CASSQDFRVSPLHF
>TRBJ2-5|-|TRBV20-1|few|10
TGCAGTGCATCCCAAGAGACCCAGTACTTC
CSASQETQYF
>TRBJ2-1|TRBD2|TRBV4-1|few|20
TGCGCCAGCAGCCAGCCCGAGGTGACTAGCGGGCCTAGCTCCTACAATGAGCAGTTCTTC
CASSQPEVTSGPSSYNEQFF
>TRBJ1-4|-|TRBV7-6|many|13
TGTGCCAGCAGCAGGACAACTAATGAAAAACTGTTTTTT
CASSRTTNEKLFF
>TRBJ2-2|TRBD2|TRBV20-1|many|16
TGCAGTGCTAGAGACGCTAGCGGGTCAAACACCGGGGAGCTGTTTTTT
CSARDASGSNTGELFF
>TRBJ2-5|TRBD2|TRBV28|many|16
TGTGCCAGCAGTGGGACTAGCGGGAGCGTACAAGAGACCCAGTACTTC
CASSGTSGSVQETQYF
>TRBJ2-5|-|TRBV15|many|15
TGTGCCACCAGCAGAGAGGCCTCTTGGGGAGAGACCCAGTACTTC
CATSREASWGETQYF
>TRBJ2-7|TRBD2|TRBV7-2|-|16
TGTGCCAGCAGCTTCATCCGGACTAGCGGGAGTATTGAGCAGTACTTC
CASSFIRTSGSIEQYF
>TRBJ2-1|-|TRBV10-2|many|12
TGCGCCAGCAGTGTTCTAGGCGATGAGCAGTTCTTC
CASSVLGDEQFF
>TRBJ2-3|TRBD2|TRBV7-9|-|16
TGTGCCAGCAGCTCCACTAGCGGGGGGCGCGTAGATACGCAGTATTTT
CASSSTSGGRVDTQYF